Here is one T cell receptor (beta chain) with its context. The CDR3 consists of 16 residues. CDR1 is LGHNA and CDR2 is YSLEER in the germline V gene. The trim removed 2 bases at V and 1 base at J, leaving 4 bases unmatched. Treatment: roughly 18 received Ad26.COV2.S at low or high dose, single or two shots; about 5 received placebo; per-sample allocation not given. All samples were drawn on day 63, counting from the first vaccine or placebo injection. TCRdb keeps only in-frame clones here, not all; method: immunoSEQ multiplex PCR. The repertoire has approximately 480,000 clones, around nine tenths of them found once; the top ten carry 9.5% to 15%. This sample was taken from a study of Ad26.COV2.S vaccination and SARS-CoV-2 variants.

Sequencing was performed on peripheral blood, taken in a trial of Ad26.COV2.S vaccine versus placebo. The TCR originated in a person between 18 and 59 years old who received the Ad26.COV2.S COVID-19 vaccine or a placebo. The gene calls are TRBV4-3 and TRBJ1-4; 7 bases match TRBD1. The CDR3 loop reads CASSQSTGETNEKLFF. The CDR3, as DNA: TGCGCCAGCAGCCAATCTACAGGGGAAACTAATGAAAAACTGTTTTTT.